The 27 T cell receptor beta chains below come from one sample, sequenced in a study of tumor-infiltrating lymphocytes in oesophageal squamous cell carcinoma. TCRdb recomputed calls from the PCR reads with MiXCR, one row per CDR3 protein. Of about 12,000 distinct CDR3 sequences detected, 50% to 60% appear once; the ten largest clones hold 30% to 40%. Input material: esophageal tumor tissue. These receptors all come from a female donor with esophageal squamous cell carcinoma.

The CDR3 loop reads CASSDTDRAGELFF. In DNA form, the CDR3 reads TGTGCCAGCAGCGATACCGACAGGGCCGGGGAGCTGTTTTTT. The chain has TRBV7-6 and TRBJ2-3; 7 bases are shared with TRBD1. The end of the DNA fits TRBJ2-2 better, so the J call may be wrong. Germline V gene data show CDR1 as SGHVS and CDR2 as FNYEAQ. The CDR3 contains 14 residues.

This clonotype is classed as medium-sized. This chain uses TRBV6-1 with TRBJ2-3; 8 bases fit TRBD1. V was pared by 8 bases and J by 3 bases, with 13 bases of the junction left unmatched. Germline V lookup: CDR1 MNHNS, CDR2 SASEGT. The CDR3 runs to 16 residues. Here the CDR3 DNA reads TGTGCCAGCTGGCAAGGACAGGGTGGTTCTACAGATACGCAGTATTTT. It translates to CASWQGQGGSTDTQYF.

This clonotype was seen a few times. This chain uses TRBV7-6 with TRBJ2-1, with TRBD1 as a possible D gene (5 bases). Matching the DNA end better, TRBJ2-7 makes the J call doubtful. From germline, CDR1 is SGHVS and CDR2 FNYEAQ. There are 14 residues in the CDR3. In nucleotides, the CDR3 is TGTGCCAGCAGCTTGACAGCTAACTCCTACGAGCAGTACTTC. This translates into CASSLTANSYEQYF.

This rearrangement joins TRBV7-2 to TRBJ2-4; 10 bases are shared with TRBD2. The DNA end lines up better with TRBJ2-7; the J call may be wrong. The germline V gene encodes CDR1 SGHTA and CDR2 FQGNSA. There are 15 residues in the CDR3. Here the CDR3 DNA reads TGTGCCAGCAGCTCGGTAGCGGGAGGCCCCTACGAGCAGTACTTC. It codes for CASSSVAGGPYEQYF.

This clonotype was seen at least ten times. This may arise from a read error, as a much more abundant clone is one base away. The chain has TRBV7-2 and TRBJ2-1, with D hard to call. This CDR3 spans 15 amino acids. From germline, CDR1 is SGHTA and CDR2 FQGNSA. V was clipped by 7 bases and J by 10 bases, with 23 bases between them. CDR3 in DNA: TGTGCCAGCACCCTCTCATGGGCGAGAACCTACGAGCAGTTCTTC. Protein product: CASTLSWARTYEQFF.

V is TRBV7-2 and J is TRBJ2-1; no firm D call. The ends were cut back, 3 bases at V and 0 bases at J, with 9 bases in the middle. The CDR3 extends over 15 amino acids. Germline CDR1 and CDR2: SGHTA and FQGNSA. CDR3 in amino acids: CASSLVKGSYNEQFF. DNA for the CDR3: TGTGCCAGCAGCTTGGTAAAGGGCTCCTACAATGAGCAGTTCTTC.

Here the CDR3 reads CASSFKQGPSYEQFF. CDR3 DNA sequence: TGTGCCAGCAGCTTTAAACAGGGCCCATCCTACGAGCAGTTCTTC. The chain employs TRBV7-8 and TRBJ2-1; the D gene is possibly TRBD1 (6 bases). The V gene lost 3 bases and the J gene lost 10 bases, with 19 bases spanning the gap. Germline V gene lookup returns CDR1 SGHVS and CDR2 FQNEAQ. The CDR3 length is 15 residues.

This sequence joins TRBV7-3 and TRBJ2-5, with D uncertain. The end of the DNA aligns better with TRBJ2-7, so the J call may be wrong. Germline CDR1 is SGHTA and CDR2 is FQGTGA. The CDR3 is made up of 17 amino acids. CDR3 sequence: CASTSEGPPPHRYEQYF. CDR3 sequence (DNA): TGTGCCAGCACCTCAGAAGGACCGCCTCCTCACCGCTACGAGCAGTACTTC.

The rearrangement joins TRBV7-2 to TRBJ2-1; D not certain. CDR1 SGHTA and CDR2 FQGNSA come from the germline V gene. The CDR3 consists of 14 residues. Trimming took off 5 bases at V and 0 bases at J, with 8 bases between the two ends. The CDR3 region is CASSAVSSYNEQFF. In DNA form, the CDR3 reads TGTGCCAGCAGCGCGGTTAGCTCCTACAATGAGCAGTTCTTC.

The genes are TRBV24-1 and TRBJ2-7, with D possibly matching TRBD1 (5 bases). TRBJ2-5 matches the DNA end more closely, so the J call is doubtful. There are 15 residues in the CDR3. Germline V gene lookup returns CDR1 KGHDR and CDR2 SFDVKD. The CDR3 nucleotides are TGTGCCACCAGTGCATGGGGTCAGGGCAAAGAGACCCAGTACTTC. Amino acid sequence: CATSAWGQGKETQYF.

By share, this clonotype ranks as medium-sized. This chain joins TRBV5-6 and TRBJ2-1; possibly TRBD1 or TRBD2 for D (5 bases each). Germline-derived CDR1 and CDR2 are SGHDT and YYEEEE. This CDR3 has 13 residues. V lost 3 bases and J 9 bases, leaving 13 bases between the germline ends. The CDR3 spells CASSWGRTGEQFF. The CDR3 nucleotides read TGTGCCAGCAGCTGGGGACGAACAGGTGAGCAGTTCTTC.

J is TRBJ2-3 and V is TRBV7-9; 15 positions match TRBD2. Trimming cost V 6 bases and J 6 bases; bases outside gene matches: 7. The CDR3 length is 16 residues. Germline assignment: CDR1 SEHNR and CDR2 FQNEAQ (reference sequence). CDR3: CASRPGLAGGSDTQYF. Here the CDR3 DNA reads TGTGCCAGCAGACCCGGACTAGCGGGAGGGTCCGATACGCAGTATTTT.

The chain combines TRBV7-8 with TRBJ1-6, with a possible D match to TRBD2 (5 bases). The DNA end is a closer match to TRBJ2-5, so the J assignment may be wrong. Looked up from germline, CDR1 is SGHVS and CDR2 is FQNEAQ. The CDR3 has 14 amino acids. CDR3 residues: CASSPEAGPETQYF. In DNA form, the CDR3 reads TGTGCCAGCAGCCCGGAGGCCGGGCCTGAGACCCAGTACTTC.

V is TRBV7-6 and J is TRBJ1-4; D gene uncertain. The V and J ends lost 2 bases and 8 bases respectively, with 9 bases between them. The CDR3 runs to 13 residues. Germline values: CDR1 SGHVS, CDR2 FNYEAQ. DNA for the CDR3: TGTGCCAGCAGCTTAATGCTGGGGGAAAAACTGTTTTTT. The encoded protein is CASSLMLGEKLFF.

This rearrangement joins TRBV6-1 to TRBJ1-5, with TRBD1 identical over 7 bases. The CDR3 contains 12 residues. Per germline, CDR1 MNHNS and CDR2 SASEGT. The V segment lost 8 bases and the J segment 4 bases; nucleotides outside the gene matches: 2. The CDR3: CASGTANQPQHF. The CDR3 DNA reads TGTGCCAGCGGGACAGCTAATCAGCCCCAGCATTTT.

CDR3 loop: CASSYSTLRASNEKLFF. The CDR3 DNA reads TGTGCCAGCAGTTACTCGACTCTACGAGCCTCTAATGAAAAACTGTTTTTT. V gene TRBV6-5 combines with J gene TRBJ1-4; D ambiguous. Trimming stripped 0 bases from V and 3 bases from J, with 14 bases between. This CDR3 contains 17 residues. Looked up from germline, CDR1 is MNHEY and CDR2 is SVGAGI.

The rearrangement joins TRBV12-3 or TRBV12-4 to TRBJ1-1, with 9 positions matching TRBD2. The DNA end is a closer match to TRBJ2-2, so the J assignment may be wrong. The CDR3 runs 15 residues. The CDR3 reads CASSWDSGSTGELFF. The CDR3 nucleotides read TGTGCCAGCAGTTGGGATAGCGGGAGTACCGGGGAGCTGTTTTTT.

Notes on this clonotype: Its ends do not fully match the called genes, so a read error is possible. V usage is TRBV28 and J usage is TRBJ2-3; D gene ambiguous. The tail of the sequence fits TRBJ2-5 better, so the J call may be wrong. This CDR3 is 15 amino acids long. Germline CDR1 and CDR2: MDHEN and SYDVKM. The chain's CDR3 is CASSFRVQSQDTQYF. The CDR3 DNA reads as TGTGCCAGCAGTTTTAGGGTACAGAGCCAAGACACCCAGTACTTC.

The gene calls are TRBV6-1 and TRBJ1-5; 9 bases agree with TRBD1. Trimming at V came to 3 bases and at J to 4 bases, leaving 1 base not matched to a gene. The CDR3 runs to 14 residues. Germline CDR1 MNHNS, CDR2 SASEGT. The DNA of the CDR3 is TGTGCCAGCAGTGAGGACAGGGGAAATCAGCCCCAGCATTTT. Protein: CASSEDRGNQPQHF.

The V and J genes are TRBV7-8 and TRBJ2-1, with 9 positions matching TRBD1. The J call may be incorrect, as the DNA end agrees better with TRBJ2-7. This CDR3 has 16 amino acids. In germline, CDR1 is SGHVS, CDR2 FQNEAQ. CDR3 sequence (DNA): TGTGCCAGCAGCCCCCTCGCCGGGACAGGGTCGTACGAGCAGTACTTC. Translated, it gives CASSPLAGTGSYEQYF.

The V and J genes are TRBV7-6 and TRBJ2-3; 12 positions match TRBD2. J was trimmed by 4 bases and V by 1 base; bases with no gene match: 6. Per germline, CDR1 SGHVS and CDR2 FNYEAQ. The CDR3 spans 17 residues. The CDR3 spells CASSLGLAGGRADTQYF. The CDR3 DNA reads TGTGCCAGCAGCTTAGGGCTAGCGGGAGGGCGTGCAGATACGCAGTATTTT.

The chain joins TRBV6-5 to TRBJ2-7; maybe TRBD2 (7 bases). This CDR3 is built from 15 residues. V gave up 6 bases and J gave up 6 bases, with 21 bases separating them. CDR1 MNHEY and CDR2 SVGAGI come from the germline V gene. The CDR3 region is CASREGGVSSLEQYF. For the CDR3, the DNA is TGTGCCAGCAGGGAGGGGGGGGTCTCCTCTCTCGAGCAGTACTTC.

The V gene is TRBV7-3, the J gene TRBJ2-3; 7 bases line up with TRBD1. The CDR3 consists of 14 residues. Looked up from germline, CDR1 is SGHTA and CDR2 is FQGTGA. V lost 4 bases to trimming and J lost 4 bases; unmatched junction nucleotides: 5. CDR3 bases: TGTGCCAGCAGCTCGACAGGGTCGGCAGATACGCAGTATTTT. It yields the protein CASSSTGSADTQYF.

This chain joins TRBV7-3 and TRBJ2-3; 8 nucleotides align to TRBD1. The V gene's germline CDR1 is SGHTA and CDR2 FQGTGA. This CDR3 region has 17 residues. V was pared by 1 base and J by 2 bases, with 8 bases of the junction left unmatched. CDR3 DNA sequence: TGTGCCAGCAGCTTAAGCGTTCACAGGGGGTCCACAGATACGCAGTATTTT. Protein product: CASSLSVHRGSTDTQYF.

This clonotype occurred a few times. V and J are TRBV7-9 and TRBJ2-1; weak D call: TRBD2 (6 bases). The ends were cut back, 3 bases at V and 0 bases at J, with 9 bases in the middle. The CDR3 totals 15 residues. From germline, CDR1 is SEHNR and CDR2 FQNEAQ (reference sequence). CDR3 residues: CASSFSGRSYNEQFF. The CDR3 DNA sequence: TGTGCCAGCAGCTTTAGCGGCCGCTCCTACAATGAGCAGTTCTTC.

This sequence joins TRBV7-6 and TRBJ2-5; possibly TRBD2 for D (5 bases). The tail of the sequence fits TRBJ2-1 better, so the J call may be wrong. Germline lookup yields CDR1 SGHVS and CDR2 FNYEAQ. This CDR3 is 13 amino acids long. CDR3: CASLWLAGNEQFF. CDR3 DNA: TGTGCCAGCCTTTGGCTAGCCGGCAATGAGCAGTTCTTC.

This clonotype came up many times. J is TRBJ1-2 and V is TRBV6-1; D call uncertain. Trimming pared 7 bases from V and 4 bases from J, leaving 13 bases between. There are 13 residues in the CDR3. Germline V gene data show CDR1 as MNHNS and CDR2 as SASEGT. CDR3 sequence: CASTERQTYGYTF. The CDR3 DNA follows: TGTGCCAGCACCGAAAGGCAGACCTATGGCTACACCTTC.